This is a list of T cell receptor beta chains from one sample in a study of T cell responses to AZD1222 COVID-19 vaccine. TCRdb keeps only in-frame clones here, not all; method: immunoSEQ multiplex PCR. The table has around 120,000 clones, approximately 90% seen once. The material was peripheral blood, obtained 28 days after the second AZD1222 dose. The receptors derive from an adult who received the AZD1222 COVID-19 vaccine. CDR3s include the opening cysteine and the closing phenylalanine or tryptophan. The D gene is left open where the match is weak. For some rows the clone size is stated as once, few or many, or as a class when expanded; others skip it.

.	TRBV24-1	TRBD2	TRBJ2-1	TGTGCCACCAGTGATTGGACTAGCGGGTCAAATGAGCAGTTCTTC	CATSDWTSGSNEQFF
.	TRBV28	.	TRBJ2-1	TGTGCCAGCAGTCCCCAGAGGGCCAAGAGTAGGTACAATGAGCAGTTCTTC	CASSPQRAKSRYNEQFF
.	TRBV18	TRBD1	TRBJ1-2	TGTGCCAGCTCACCAGCGGTAGGGGGCAACTATGGCTACACCTTC	CASSPAVGGNYGYTF
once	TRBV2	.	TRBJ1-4	TGTGCCAGCAGTGAAGTCGTAAGGAATAATGAAAAACTGTTTTTT	CASSEVVRNNEKLFF
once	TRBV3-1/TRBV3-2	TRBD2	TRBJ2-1	TGTGCCAGCAGCCAAGATATAGCGGGAGGGCCCGTCAATGAGCAGTTCTTC	CASSQDIAGGPVNEQFF
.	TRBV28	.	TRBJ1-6	TGTGCCAGCAGTTTACACCCGGAGAACTCACCCCTCCACTTT	CASSLHPENSPLHF
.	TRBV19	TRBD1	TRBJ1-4	TGTGCCAGCCGACTCCGGGACAGGGGGGATGAAAAACTGTTTTTT	CASRLRDRGDEKLFF
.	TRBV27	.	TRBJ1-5	TGTGCCAGCAGTTTTCTGAGCAATCAGCCCCAGCATTTT	CASSFLSNQPQHF
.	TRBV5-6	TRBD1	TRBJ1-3	TGTGCCAGGTGGACAGGCTTCCCACCTGCTAGAACCATATATTTT	CARWTGFPPARTIYF
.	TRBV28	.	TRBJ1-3	TGTGCCAGCAGGACTCGGGCAGATCACGGAAACACCATATATTTT	CASRTRADHGNTIYF
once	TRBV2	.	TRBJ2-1	TGTGCCAGCAGTGGGGATATCACCTTAAGCTACAATGAGCAGTTCTTC	CASSGDITLSYNEQFF
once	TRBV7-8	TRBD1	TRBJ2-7	TGTGCCAGCAGCGGAGGACGAACAGGGGGCACCTACGAGCAGTACTTC	CASSGGRTGGTYEQYF
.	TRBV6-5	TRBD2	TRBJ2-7	TGTGCCAGCACGAGAGCGGGATCCTACGAGCAGTACTTC	CASTRAGSYEQYF
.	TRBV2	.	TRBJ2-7	TGTGCCAGCAGGGAAACCGGGAGTCCTCTCTACGAGCAGTACTTC	CASRETGSPLYEQYF
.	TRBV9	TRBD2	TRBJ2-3	TGTGCCAGCAGCGTAGCTTCCGGGACTAGCGGGAGAAGCACAGATACGCAGTATTTT	CASSVASGTSGRSTDTQYF
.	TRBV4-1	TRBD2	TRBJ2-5	TGCGCCAGCAGCCAAGAGCCTAGCGGGACAAAGAGGCGAGAGACCCAGTACTTC	CASSQEPSGTKRRETQYF
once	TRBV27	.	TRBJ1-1	TGTGCCAGCAGTCCGATACAGGGAGGCACTGAAGCTTTCTTT	CASSPIQGGTEAFF
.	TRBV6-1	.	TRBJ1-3	TGTGCCAGCAGTGAACTATCGACAGTCTACTCTGGAAACACCATATATTTT	CASSELSTVYSGNTIYF
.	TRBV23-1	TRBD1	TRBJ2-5	TGCGCCAGCGGCTGGACAGGTTTCCAAGAGACCCAGTACTTC	CASGWTGFQETQYF
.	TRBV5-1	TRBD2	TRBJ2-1	TGCGCCAGCAGCTTGTGGGGGACTAGCGCCCACAATGAGCAGTTCTTC	CASSLWGTSAHNEQFF
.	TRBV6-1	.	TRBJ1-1	TGTGCCAGCAGTGAAAGTTGGGGAAACACTGAAGCTTTCTTT	CASSESWGNTEAFF
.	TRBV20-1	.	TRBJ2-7	TGCAGTGCTAGAGGGCAGTACGAGCAGTACTTC	CSARGQYEQYF
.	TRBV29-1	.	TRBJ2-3	TGCAGCGTCGGGACATTTAGCACAGATACGCAGTATTTT	CSVGTFSTDTQYF
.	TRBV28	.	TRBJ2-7	TGTGCCAGCAGTTTAGTCAGGGGCCACGAGCAGTACTTC	CASSLVRGHEQYF
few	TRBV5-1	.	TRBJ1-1	TGCGCCAGCAGCTTGGCCGACCGGATAGAAGCTTTCTTT	CASSLADRIEAFF
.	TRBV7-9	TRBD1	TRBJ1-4	TGTGCCAGCAGCTTAGGGACAGGGGTAACTGAAAAACTGTTTTTT	CASSLGTGVTEKLFF
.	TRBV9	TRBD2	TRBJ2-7	TGTGCCAGCAGCTGGGGGGGAACCTCCTACGAGCAGTACTTC	CASSWGGTSYEQYF
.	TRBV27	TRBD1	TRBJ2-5	TGTGCCAGCAGTTTATCGTGGGACAGGGGGACCCAGTACTTC	CASSLSWDRGTQYF
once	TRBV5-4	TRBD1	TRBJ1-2	TGTGCCAGCAGCATAGGGACAGGGGGCAACTATGGCTACACCTTC	CASSIGTGGNYGYTF
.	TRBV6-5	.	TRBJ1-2	TGTGCCAGCAGTTACCGTCTGGGTGGCTACACCTTC	CASSYRLGGYTF
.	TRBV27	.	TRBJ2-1	TGTGCCAGCAGTTTATCGGGGGCGAATGAGCAGTTCTTC	CASSLSGANEQFF
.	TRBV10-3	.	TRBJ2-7	TGTGCCATCAGGTCAGGGGTGGACGAGCAGTACTTC	CAIRSGVDEQYF
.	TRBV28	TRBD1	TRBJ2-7	TGTGCCAGCAGTTCCACAGGGGGCGCTTCCATCTACGAGCAGTACTTC	CASSSTGGASIYEQYF
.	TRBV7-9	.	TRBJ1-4	TGTGCCAGCAGCCCAGACGTGGAGTGGGGTGAAAAACTGTTTTTT	CASSPDVEWGEKLFF
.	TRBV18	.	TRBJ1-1	TGTGCCAGCTCACCACAGAAGAACACTGAAGCTTTCTTT	CASSPQKNTEAFF
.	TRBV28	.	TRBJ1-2	TGTGCCAGCAGTTTAGTAGGCCCCGTAAACGCTAACTATGGCTACACCTTC	CASSLVGPVNANYGYTF
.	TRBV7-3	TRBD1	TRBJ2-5	TGTGCCAGCAGCAGGACAGGGGAAGAAGAGACCCAGTACTTC	CASSRTGEEETQYF
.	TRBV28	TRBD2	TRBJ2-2	TGTGCCAGCATCTGGAGGACTAGTAGGAACACCGGGGAGCTGTTTTTT	CASIWRTSRNTGELFF
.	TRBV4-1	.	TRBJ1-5	TGCGCCAGCAGCCAACATACAGGGATGGGTCAGCCCCAGCATTTT	CASSQHTGMGQPQHF
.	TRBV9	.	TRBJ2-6	TGTGCCAGCAGCGTAAGCAGGGACACTACCCCGATATCTGGGGCCAACGTCCTGACTTTC	CASSVSRDTTPISGANVLTF
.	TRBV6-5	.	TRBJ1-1	TGTGCCAGCAGTTACTCGAAGAACACTGAAGCTTTCTTT	CASSYSKNTEAFF
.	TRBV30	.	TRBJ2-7	TGTGCCTGGAGTGCCACCGATTACTACGAGCAGTACTTC	CAWSATDYYEQYF
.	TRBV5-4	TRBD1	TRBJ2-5	TGTGCCAGCAGCTTGGAGGGACAGGGGAGAGAGACCCAGTACTTC	CASSLEGQGRETQYF
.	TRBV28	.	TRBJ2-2	TGTGCCAGTAAGAGGGGCAGGTACACCGGGGAGCTGTTTTTT	CASKRGRYTGELFF
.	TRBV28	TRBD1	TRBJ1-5	TGTGCCAGCAGACCAGGGACAGGGAATCAGCCCCAGCATTTT	CASRPGTGNQPQHF
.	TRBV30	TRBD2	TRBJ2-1	TGTGCCGGGGGACTATCGGCGTACAATGAGCAGTTCTTC	CAGGLSAYNEQFF
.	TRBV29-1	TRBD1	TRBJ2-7	TGCAGCGTAGTTGGTTGGACAGGGGTGTACGAGCAGTACTTC	CSVVGWTGVYEQYF
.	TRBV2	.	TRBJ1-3	TGTGCCAGCAGTGATCCGGGTTTTGGCACCATATATTTT	CASSDPGFGTIYF
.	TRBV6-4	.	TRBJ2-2	TGTGCCAGCAGCCAACACGGGACGGTTAACACCGGGGAGCTGTTTTTT	CASSQHGTVNTGELFF
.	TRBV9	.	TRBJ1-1	TGTGCCAGCGAGAGATTCGCTCAGAACACTGAAGCTTTCTTT	CASERFAQNTEAFF
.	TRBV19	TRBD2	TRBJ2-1	TGTGCCAGTAGTGAAGGCGGGAGTTATAACAATGAGCAGTTCTTC	CASSEGGSYNNEQFF
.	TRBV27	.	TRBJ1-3	TGTGCCAGCAGTCCAGGGACATCTGGAAACACCATATATTTT	CASSPGTSGNTIYF
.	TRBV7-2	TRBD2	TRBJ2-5	TGTGCCAGCAGCCAAAAAAAGCGGGAGTGGGTGCCAGAGACCCAGTACTTC	CASSQKKREWVPETQYF